This TCR beta chain was recorded in a study of shared clonotypes between healthy human individuals. Each donor was a Caucasian adult residing in Nashville, Tennessee. Only in-frame clones appear in the TCRdb table, and some are missing; sequencing was by immunoSEQ multiplex PCR. The sample includes some 1,100,000 clones, around 78% seen only once; the top ten take 0.4% to 0.55%. Germline CDR1 and CDR2: GTSNPN and SVGIG (reference sequence). The CDR3 is 11 residues long. V lost 0 bases to trimming and J lost 7 bases, with 6 bases between them. Sequenced material: memory CD4+ T cells from PBMCs. Subset reported: CD45RA-negative fraction. This receptor was identified in a young man in good health. Some clones in this sample may be carry-over from other donors' samples. This rearrangement joins TRBV30 to TRBJ2-5; TRBD2 is a possible D gene (5 bases). DNA of the CDR3: TGTGCCTGGAGTGTAGGAGGGACCCAGTACTTC. Protein sequence: CAWSVGGTQYF.